This is a list of T cell receptor beta chains from one sample in a study of graft-versus-host responses after intestinal transplantation. The table came from immunoSEQ multiplex PCR; TCRdb's copy has only in-frame clones and leaves some out. The sample contains some 120,000 clones, around nine tenths of which appear only once. Antigen specificity for these receptors is unknown. Sequencing was performed on unstimulated CD4+ T cells sorted from spleen or lymph node cells, taken before intestinal transplant. These receptors came from a human donor who received an intestinal transplant. Both conserved end residues are part of each CDR3. D genes are given only for firm matches. The size of a clone is reported for some rows only, either as once, few or many, or as a class for expanded clones.

TRBJ1-3,TRBV25-1,-,-,CASREQGRNTIYF,TGTGCCAGCAGAGAACAGGGAAGAAACACCATATATTTT
TRBJ2-5,TRBV5-1,-,TRBD2,CASSRTSGKRGVRETQYF,TGCGCCAGCAGCCGGACTAGCGGAAAGAGGGGCGTGCGGGAGACCCAGTACTTC
TRBJ1-6,TRBV2,-,-,CASRAQGSDSPLHF,TGTGCCAGCAGGGCCCAGGGGAGCGATTCACCCCTCCACTTT
TRBJ1-2,TRBV6-5,-,-,CASSRRSGGHTF,TGTGCCAGCAGCCGACGGTCGGGGGGGCACACCTTC
TRBJ1-4,TRBV5-1,-,-,CASSSARVNEKLFF,TGCGCCAGCAGCTCGGCCCGGGTCAATGAAAAACTGTTTTTT
TRBJ2-1,TRBV6-5,-,TRBD1,CASSYYRTGDNEQFF,TGTGCCAGCAGTTACTATCGGACAGGGGACAATGAGCAGTTCTTC
TRBJ1-1,TRBV5-6,few,TRBD1,CASSLRDSKAFF,TGTGCCAGCAGCCTGAGGGACAGTAAAGCTTTCTTT
TRBJ2-5,TRBV19,-,TRBD2,CASSIVGTSGELQETQYF,TGTGCCAGTAGTATAGTAGGGACTAGCGGGGAGCTCCAAGAGACCCAGTACTTC
TRBJ1-2,TRBV28,-,TRBD1,CASSRAWAGPFEGAGYTF,TGTGCCAGCAGCCGGGCGTGGGCAGGGCCTTTCGAGGGGGCTGGCTACACCTTC
TRBJ1-2,TRBV9,-,TRBD1,CASSVRDSSNYGYTF,TGTGCCAGCAGCGTCCGGGACAGCTCTAACTATGGCTACACCTTC
TRBJ1-1,TRBV7-3,-,-,CASSLRENTEAFF,TGTGCCAGCAGCTTACGGGAGAACACTGAAGCTTTCTTT
TRBJ1-1,TRBV2,few,-,CASSETRTPEAFF,TGTGCCAGCAGTGAGACACGGACACCCGAAGCTTTCTTT
TRBJ2-1,TRBV5-4,once,TRBD1,CASSYGPGQDYNEQFF,TGTGCCAGCAGCTATGGACCGGGACAGGACTACAATGAGCAGTTCTTC
TRBJ2-3,TRBV29-1,-,TRBD2,CSVESSGMDTQYF,TGCAGCGTTGAGTCTAGCGGGATGGATACGCAGTATTTT
TRBJ1-2,TRBV29-1,-,-,CSVERGLSNYGYTF,TGCAGCGTTGAGAGGGGACTTTCTAACTATGGCTACACCTTC
TRBJ1-1,TRBV2,once,TRBD1,CASSEFQGAWNTEAFF,TGTGCCAGCAGTGAATTCCAGGGGGCTTGGAACACTGAAGCTTTCTTT
TRBJ2-5,TRBV14,-,TRBD2,CASSQDRWLAGFRETQYF,TGTGCCAGCAGCCAAGATAGGTGGCTAGCGGGATTTCGAGAGACCCAGTACTTC
TRBJ2-7,TRBV11-2,-,-,CASSLGNELYEQYF,TGTGCCAGCAGCTTAGGTAACGAGCTGTACGAGCAGTACTTC
TRBJ2-3,TRBV28,-,TRBD2,CASSFKSSGRAIDQDTQYF,TGTGCCAGCAGTTTCAAGTCTAGCGGGAGGGCAATCGATCAGGATACGCAGTATTTT
TRBJ2-5,TRBV4-1,-,-,CASSPGQFQETQYF,TGCGCCAGCAGCCCCGGACAGTTCCAAGAGACCCAGTACTTC
TRBJ2-7,TRBV5-1,-,TRBD1,CASSLGLTGQTYEQYF,TGCGCCAGCAGCTTGGGCCTGACAGGGCAAACCTACGAGCAGTACTTC
TRBJ2-1,TRBV5-1,-,TRBD2,CASSPSGSSYNEQFF,TGCGCCAGCAGCCCTAGCGGGAGCTCCTACAATGAGCAGTTCTTC